Following are 20 T cell receptor beta chains from one sample sequenced in a study of early T cells in non-severe SARS-CoV-2 infection. MiXCR, run by TCRdb on the 5' RACE reads, gives a single entry per CDR3 protein. Of about 33,000 distinct CDR3 sequences listed, about 5% are singletons. Source material: whole blood. These receptors were taken from an adult who was a healthcare worker with PCR-confirmed SARS-CoV-2 infection or an uninfected control (not recorded which).

This clonotype showed up just a few times. One end of the junction varies from germline; a read error may be responsible. The V and J genes are TRBV4-2 and TRBJ1-2, with D perhaps TRBD1 (6 bases). Germline V CDR1 and CDR2: LGHNA, YNFKEQ. This CDR3 is 12 amino acids long. The CDR3 protein is CASSQNRDQASF. CDR3 DNA sequence: TGTGCCAGCAGCCAAAACAGGGATCAGGCCTCCTTC.

V gene TRBV12-3 or TRBV12-4 combines with J gene TRBJ1-1; D gene ambiguous. The CDR3 runs to 13 residues. Trimming cost V 7 bases and J 1 base, with 10 bases left between them. Here the CDR3 reads CASNPTSNTEAFF. As DNA, the CDR3 is TGTGCCAGCAACCCAACATCGAACACTGAAGCTTTCTTT.

This clonotype appeared many times. The genes are TRBV7-9 and TRBJ1-2, with a tentative D call TRBD1 (5 bases). Trimming shortened V by 5 bases and J by 5 bases, and 15 bases separated the two germline ends. Germline lookup yields CDR1 SEHNR and CDR2 FQNEAQ (reference sequence). This CDR3 region has 14 residues. This CDR3 reads CASSPDGGLYGYTF. The CDR3 nucleotides are TGTGCCAGCAGCCCAGACGGGGGTTTATATGGCTACACCTTC. Using reference TRBV7-9 and TRBJ1-2 for the parts outside the CDR3, the full variable domain is DTGVSQNPRHKITKRGQNVTFRCDPISEHNRLYWYRQTLGQGPEFLTYFQNEAQLEKSRLLSDRFSAERPKGSFSTLEIQRTEQGDSAMYLCASSPDGGLYGYTFGSGTRLTVV.

This clonotype came up many times. The chain uses TRBV12-3 or TRBV12-4 and TRBJ2-5; the match to TRBD1 covers 8 bases. This CDR3 contains 15 residues. Trimming removed 4 bases from V and 2 bases from J; junction bases left unmatched: 6. CDR3 sequence (DNA): TGTGCCAGCAGTTCGATCCGGGACAGGCAAGAGACCCAGTACTTC. Translation gives CASSSIRDRQETQYF.

This clonotype came up many times. J is TRBJ2-7 and V is TRBV20-1, with TRBD2 matching 9 bases. The germline gives CDR1 DFQATT, CDR2 SNEGSKA (reference sequence). CDR3 length: 15 residues. The J segment lost 0 bases and the V segment lost 4 bases, leaving 7 bases of the junction unmatched. The CDR3 DNA reads TGCAGTGCTAAGGGAGGAGCGGGGGGCTCCTACGAGCAGTACTTC. Translated, it gives CSAKGGAGGSYEQYF.

The chain links TRBV15 to TRBJ2-4; D uncertain. Germline V gene data show CDR1 as LNHNV and CDR2 as YYDKDF (reference sequence). This CDR3 region has 18 residues. Trimming cost V 0 bases and J 4 bases, with 19 bases left between them. CDR3 sequence (DNA): TGTGCCACCAGCAGAGATACCGGCGCAGGACCCCCTAAAAACATTCAGTACTTC. This encodes CATSRDTGAGPPKNIQYF.

There are many counts of this clonotype. The gene calls are TRBV5-1 and TRBJ2-3; D not resolved. The germline V gene encodes CDR1 SGHRS and CDR2 YFSETQ. The CDR3 length is 13 residues. V was pared by 3 bases and J by 0 bases, with 5 bases between. The CDR3 spells CASSSPSTDTQYF. The CDR3 DNA is TGCGCCAGCAGCTCCCCTAGCACAGATACGCAGTATTTT.

This clonotype was seen at least ten times. V is TRBV19 and J is TRBJ2-5; D is undetermined. V lost 8 bases and J 2 bases, leaving 6 bases between the germline ends. CDR1 is LNHDA, CDR2 SQIVND, per germline (reference sequence). CDR3 length: 11 residues. This chain's CDR3 is CASGWQETQYF. CDR3 coding DNA: TGTGCCAGTGGATGGCAAGAGACCCAGTACTTC.

This clonotype has a handful of counts. This chain uses TRBV14 with TRBJ1-4; D uncertain. V was shortened by 0 bases and J by 3 bases, with 14 bases between the two germline ends. Germline V gene data show CDR1 as SGHDN and CDR2 as FVKESK. The CDR3 is 17 amino acids. CDR3 nucleotide sequence: TGTGCCAGCAGCCAAGAGGGTCGGGGAACAGCTAATGAAAAACTGTTTTTT. It translates to CASSQEGRGTANEKLFF.

This clonotype has at least ten counts. J is TRBJ1-3 and V is TRBV29-1, with TRBD1 matching over 8 bases. The V gene end was trimmed by 7 bases and the J gene end by 1 base; junction bases not matched to a gene: 9. The germline gives CDR1 SQVTM, CDR2 ANQGSEA. This CDR3 comprises 15 residues. The CDR3 loop is CSAAGQGRSGNTIYF. DNA of the CDR3: TGCAGCGCCGCTGGACAGGGCCGATCTGGAAACACCATATATTTT.

Concerning this clonotype itself: This may stem from a read error, because a much larger clone lies one nucleotide away. V is TRBV29-1 and J is TRBJ2-2; maybe TRBD2 (7 bases). Trimming pared 6 bases from V and 16 bases from J, leaving 24 bases between. Germline loops: CDR1 SQVTM, CDR2 ANQGSEA. CDR3 length: 13 amino acids. The CDR3, as DNA: TGCAGCGTCCGGACAGCTAACACCGGGGGGCCGTTTTTT. This sequence encodes CSVRTANTGGPFF.

This clonotype was detected ten times or more. CDR3 loop: CASRASDGYNEQFF. The CDR3 nucleotides are TGTGCCAGCCGGGCCTCGGACGGTTACAATGAGCAGTTCTTC. The J gene is TRBJ2-1, the V gene TRBV7-8, with no clear D. Germline CDR1 reads SGHVS; CDR2 reads FQNEAQ. The CDR3 is 14 residues long. V was cut by 8 bases and J by 4 bases, with 15 bases left in between.

This clonotype was recorded many times. V is TRBV29-1 and J is TRBJ2-1; 9 nucleotides align to TRBD1. Trimming removed 6 bases from V and 9 bases from J; junction bases left unmatched: 9. There are 13 residues in the CDR3. Germline V gene sequence: CDR1 SQVTM, CDR2 ANQGSEA. In DNA form, the CDR3 reads TGCAGCGTCGGACAGGGGCGGTTAGGTGAGCAGTTCTTC. Protein product: CSVGQGRLGEQFF.

This clonotype was observed at least ten times. This sequence joins TRBV6-6 and TRBJ1-3; D is unclear. Germline CDR1 MNHNY, CDR2 SVGAGI (reference sequence). With 0 bases removed from V and 0 bases from J, the gap between germline ends came to 12 bases. There are 17 residues in the CDR3. This CDR3 reads CASSYSAGLYSGNTIYF. CDR3 nucleotide sequence: TGTGCCAGCAGTTACTCGGCAGGCCTTTACTCTGGAAACACCATATATTTT.

The CDR3, as DNA: TGTGCCAGCAGTTTGTCTAGCGGGGGCACAGATACGCAGTATTTT. This codes for CASSLSSGGTDTQYF. This rearrangement joins TRBV28 to TRBJ2-3, with 9 bases matching TRBD2. The CDR3 covers 15 residues. CDR1 MDHEN and CDR2 SYDVKM come from the germline V gene. Trimming cost V 3 bases and J 1 base; bases outside gene matches: 2. The whole variable domain, filled in from reference TRBV28 and TRBJ2-3, reads DVKVTQSSRYLVKRTGEKVFLECVQDMDHENMFWYRQDPGLGLRLIYFSYDVKMKEKGDIPEGYSVSREKKERFSLILESASTNQTSMYLCASSLSSGGTDTQYFGPGTRLTVL.

At least ten counts were recorded for this clonotype. In DNA, the CDR3 is TGTGCCAGCAGCTGGATCTATGGCTACACCTTC. It translates to CASSWIYGYTF. The V gene is TRBV7-2, the J gene TRBJ1-2; no reliable D call. This CDR3 is built from 11 residues. The germline gives CDR1 SGHTA, CDR2 FQGNSA. V was shortened by 4 bases and J by 4 bases, with 4 bases between the two germline ends.

This clonotype has just a few counts. The rearrangement links TRBV3-1 to TRBJ2-2, with 7 bases that match TRBD2. There are 15 residues in the CDR3. CDR1 and CDR2 from the germline V gene are LGHDT and YNNKEL (reference sequence). With V trimmed by 4 bases and J by 3 bases, 5 bases remained unmatched. In DNA form, the CDR3 reads TGTGCCAGCAGCCTGGGTCTAGCGGACACCGGGGAGCTGTTTTTT. Protein: CASSLGLADTGELFF. Complete variable domain (other parts from reference TRBV3-1 and TRBJ2-2): DTAVSQTPKYLVTQMGNDKSIKCEQNLGHDTMYWYKQDSKKFLKIMFSYNNKELIINETVPNRFSPKSPDKAHLNLHINSLELGDSAVYFCASSLGLADTGELFFGEGSRLTVL.

This chain uses TRBV9 with TRBJ2-7, with D perhaps given as TRBD1 or TRBD2 (5 bases each). There are 15 residues in the CDR3. V was shortened by 4 bases and J by 2 bases, with 16 bases between the two germline ends. Germline loops: CDR1 SGDLS, CDR2 YYNGEE. The CDR3 DNA is TGTGCCAGCAGCCAAAGACCGGGACCGACCTACGAGCAGTACTTC. Encoded protein: CASSQRPGPTYEQYF. Looking up the rest from reference TRBV9 and TRBJ2-7 gives the full variable domain: DSGVTQTPKHLITATGQRVTLRCSPRSGDLSVYWYQQSLDQGLQFLIQYYNGEERAKGNILERFSAQQFPDLHSELNLSSLELGDSALYFCASSQRPGPTYEQYFGPGTRLTVT.

About this clonotype itself: This may be a read error: a much more frequent sequence differs by one nucleotide. J is TRBJ2-3 and V is TRBV24-1; D unresolved. The CDR3 loop spans 12 amino acids. CDR1 and CDR2 (germline): KGHDR, SFDVKD. The CDR3 nucleotides are TGTGCCACCAGAGATTCTGCAGATACGCAGTATTTT. Its translation: CATRDSADTQYF.

This clonotype was detected many times. This chain links TRBV6-2 or TRBV6-3 with TRBJ2-7, with D possibly TRBD2 on 6 matching bases. V lost 4 bases, J lost 0 bases, and 13 bases lay in between. Germline V gene data show CDR1 as MNHEY and CDR2 as SVGEGT. This CDR3 has 15 amino acids. CDR3 in amino acids: CASSSPRLGSYEQYF. The CDR3 nucleotides are TGTGCCAGCAGTTCCCCGCGACTAGGCTCCTACGAGCAGTACTTC.